The 22 T cell receptor beta chains given below trace back to one sample, sequenced in a study of cytomegalovirus exposure and HLA in healthy donors (dated by TCRdb to about 2017). The library was produced with the immunoSEQ multiplex PCR assay. For the multiplex PCR, a mixture combining 60 forward primers for TCR Vbeta segments and 13 reverse primers for TCR Jbeta segments was used. In TCRdb, the immuneACCESS table is reduced to in-frame sequences with V and J assigned. These tables do not hold every clone; where another copy was compared, an unresolved V gene accounts for under half, and the others remain unexplained. The sample table contains roughly 160,000 clones; only one count was recorded for 70% to 85% of them. The ten largest account for 1.6% of the sample. Sequenced sample: PBMCs. These receptors came from a woman aged 30 to 39 in good health and CMV-seronegative.

This clone occurred once. The junction departs from the called germline gene at one end, perhaps through a read error. This sequence joins TRBV19 and TRBJ1-2; TRBD1 might be the D (6 bases). The CDR3 has 17 residues. Per the germline V gene, CDR1 is LNHDA and CDR2 is SQIVND (reference sequence). The CDR3: CASTNWDNLFPNYGYPF. CDR3 nucleotide sequence: TGTGCCAGTACGAACTGGGACAACCTATTCCCCAACTATGGCTACCCCTTC.

This clone was observed a single time. The genes are TRBV5-1 and TRBJ1-2, with D possibly matching TRBD1 (5 bases). The CDR3 runs 15 residues. V was pared by 0 bases and J by 4 bases, with 13 bases between. Germline CDR1 and CDR2: SGHRS and YFSETQ. CDR3 loop: CASSLGQGLGYGYTF. The CDR3 DNA is TGCGCCAGCAGCTTGGGTCAGGGACTCGGCTATGGCTACACCTTC.

This chain links TRBV29-1 with TRBJ2-5; TRBD1 aligns across 12 bases. V lost 7 bases to trimming and J lost 3 bases; unmatched junction nucleotides: 6. Per the germline V gene, CDR1 is SQVTM and CDR2 is ANQGSEA. This CDR3 spans 14 amino acids. The CDR3 DNA is TGCAGCGCCGGGGGACAGGGGGCGAAAGAGACCCAGTACTTC. It encodes CSAGGQGAKETQYF.

The J gene is TRBJ2-5, the V gene TRBV6-6; TRBD2 agrees at 9 bases. This CDR3 has 15 amino acids. V lost 5 bases to trimming and J lost 1 base; unmatched junction nucleotides: 5. Looked up from germline, CDR1 is MNHNY and CDR2 is SVGAGI (reference sequence). CDR3 DNA: TGTGCCAGCAGTAAAATAGCGGGAGCCCAAGAGACCCAGTACTTC. It is translated as CASSKIAGAQETQYF.

The V call is TRBV5-4, the J call TRBJ2-1; the D is unclear. Germline loops: CDR1 SGHNT, CDR2 YYREEE (reference sequence). The length of the CDR3 is 12 residues. V was shortened by 2 bases and J by 5 bases, with 5 bases between the two germline ends. The CDR3 loop reads CASSFDNNEQFF. CDR3 coding DNA: TGTGCCAGCAGCTTTGACAACAATGAGCAGTTCTTC.

The chain joins TRBV15 to TRBJ2-3; D is undetermined. Germline loops: CDR1 LNHNV, CDR2 YYDKDF (reference sequence). V gave up 5 bases and J gave up 5 bases, with 11 bases separating them. There are 13 residues in the CDR3. The CDR3 region is CATSGQRLDTQYF. The DNA for the CDR3 is TGTGCCACCAGCGGCCAGCGCTTAGATACGCAGTATTTT.

The genes are TRBV10-3 and TRBJ1-5; 9 bases are shared with TRBD1. CDR3 length equals 14 residues. With 6 bases clipped from V and 3 bases from J, the junction kept 3 bases outside the gene matches. Germline V CDR1 and CDR2: ENHRY, SYGVKD. The chain's CDR3 is CAISRDRDNQPQHF. The DNA for the CDR3 is TGTGCCATCAGCCGGGACAGGGACAATCAGCCCCAGCATTTT.

The V and J genes are TRBV27 and TRBJ2-7; 7 bases are shared with TRBD2. Germline CDR1 reads MNHEY; CDR2 reads SMNVEV (reference sequence). The CDR3 is 14 residues long. Trimming took 6 bases from V and 2 from J; bases not matched to a gene: 7. The CDR3 here is CASRLGGEPYEQYF. The CDR3 DNA sequence: TGTGCCAGCAGATTGGGAGGGGAACCCTACGAGCAGTACTTC.

This sequence joins TRBV7-9 and TRBJ2-3; the D gene is possibly TRBD2 (6 bases). The V gene's germline CDR1 is SEHNR and CDR2 FQNEAQ (reference sequence). This CDR3 is built from 17 residues. Trimming removed 4 bases at V and 8 bases at J, with 25 bases between. In DNA, the CDR3 is TGTGCCAGCAGCTCCACCGGGGCTAGCGTCATAGTTGGTACGCAGTATTTT. This gives the protein CASSSTGASVIVGTQYF.

The chain links TRBV30 to TRBJ1-3, with a tentative D call TRBD1 (5 bases). The germline CDR1 and CDR2 sequences are GTSNPN and SVGIG (reference sequence). Trimming removed 2 bases from V and 0 bases from J, with 11 bases in between. CDR3 size: 15 residues. The CDR3 coding sequence is TGTGCCTGGAGTTTGGGAGGGGCCTCTGGAAACACCATATATTTT. Translated, it gives CAWSLGGASGNTIYF. The complete variable domain, with remaining parts taken from reference TRBV30 and TRBJ1-3, reads SQTIHQWPATLVQPVGSPLSLECTVEGTSNPNLYWYRQAAGRGLQLLFYSVGIGQISSEVPQNLSASRPQDRQFILSSKKLLLSDSGFYLCAWSLGGASGNTIYFGEGSWLTVV.

The CDR3 DNA reads as TGCGCCAGCAGCTTGACCTCCGCGGGGCCCGGGGAGCTGTTTTTT. Residues: CASSLTSAGPGELFF. This chain joins TRBV5-1 and TRBJ2-2, with D perhaps matching TRBD2 (6 bases). Looked up from germline, CDR1 is SGHRS and CDR2 is YFSETQ. With 1 base removed from V and 6 bases from J, the gap between germline ends came to 13 bases. The CDR3 sequence is 15 residues long.

The chain links TRBV7-9 to TRBJ2-7; possibly TRBD2 for D (5 bases). The length of the CDR3 is 12 residues. The V end lost 5 bases, the J end lost 4 bases, and 9 bases lay between the germline ends. CDR1 and CDR2 (germline): SEHNR, FQNEAQ (reference sequence). CDR3: CASSAGIYEQYF. The DNA for the CDR3 is TGTGCCAGCAGCGCCGGGATTTACGAGCAGTACTTC.

V usage is TRBV6-6 and J usage is TRBJ2-7, with D maybe TRBD2 (6 bases). V lost 3 bases to trimming and J lost 2 bases, with 17 bases between them. Germline V gene data show CDR1 as MNHNY and CDR2 as SVGAGI (reference sequence). This CDR3 is 16 amino acids long. The CDR3 reads CASSYPGGQEPYEQYF. CDR3 DNA sequence: TGTGCCAGCAGTTATCCCGGGGGTCAGGAACCCTACGAGCAGTACTTC.

CDR3 residues: CSVEWQTGYSYNEQFF. DNA for the CDR3: TGCAGCGTTGAGTGGCAGACAGGTTACTCCTACAATGAGCAGTTCTTC. This chain joins TRBV29-1 and TRBJ2-1, with D possibly TRBD1 on 6 matching bases. V was shortened by 3 bases and J by 0 bases, with 15 bases between the two germline ends. Germline CDR1 and CDR2: SQVTM and ANQGSEA. The CDR3 extends over 16 amino acids.

The chain uses TRBV2 and TRBJ2-7, with TRBD1 matching 9 bases. The germline CDR1 and CDR2 sequences are SNHLY and FYNNEI. This CDR3 region has 15 residues. J was trimmed by 4 bases and V by 2 bases; bases with no gene match: 6. CDR3 loop: CASSESWTGVYEQYF. DNA for the CDR3: TGTGCCAGCAGTGAATCCTGGACAGGGGTATACGAGCAGTACTTC. The complete variable domain, with remaining parts taken from reference TRBV2 and TRBJ2-7, reads EPEVTQTPSHQVTQMGQEVILRCVPISNHLYFYWYRQILGQKVEFLVSFYNNEISEKSEIFDDQFSVERPDGSNFTLKIRSTKLEDSAMYFCASSESWTGVYEQYFGPGTRLTVT.

CDR3 coding DNA: TGTGCCAGCAGCTTAGGTATTCAGGGTGAAGCTTTCTTT. Translation gives CASSLGIQGEAFF. This chain links TRBV7-9 with TRBJ1-1; D possibly corresponds to TRBD1 (5 bases). Per the germline V gene, CDR1 is SEHNR and CDR2 is FQNEAQ (reference sequence). Trimming took 1 base from V and 7 from J, leaving 10 bases between them. The CDR3 runs 13 residues. The variable domain in full, with the rest retrieved from reference TRBV7-9 and TRBJ1-1, is DTGVSQNPRHKITKRGQNVTFRCDPISEHNRLYWYRQTLGQGPEFLTYFQNEAQLEKSRLLSDRFSAERPKGSFSTLEIQRTEQGDSAMYLCASSLGIQGEAFFGQGTRLTVV.

V and J are TRBV13 and TRBJ2-1; TRBD1 matches at 9 bases. The CDR3 covers 14 residues. Trimming at V came to 3 bases and at J to 4 bases, leaving 1 base not matched to a gene. The germline CDR1 and CDR2 sequences are PRHDT and FYEKMQ (reference sequence). DNA for the CDR3: TGTGCCAGCAGCTTCGACAGGGGGTACAATGAGCAGTTCTTC. It codes for CASSFDRGYNEQFF.

This clone appeared a few times. This chain links TRBV15 with TRBJ1-1; 9 nucleotides agree with TRBD1. Germline CDR1 reads LNHNV; CDR2 reads YYDKDF (reference sequence). The CDR3 has 14 residues. V shed 4 bases, J shed 3 bases, and the junction held 3 bases outside the gene matches. CDR3 in DNA: TGTGCCACCAGCAAACGACAGGGGGACACTGAAGCTTTCTTT. Translated, it gives CATSKRQGDTEAFF.

The chain has TRBV15 and TRBJ2-5; TRBD1 is a possible D gene (6 bases). CDR3 size: 14 residues. V was trimmed by 3 bases and J by 4 bases, leaving 12 bases between them. The germline gives CDR1 LNHNV, CDR2 YYDKDF (reference sequence). This CDR3 is CATSSNRASETQYF. The CDR3 DNA reads as TGTGCCACCAGCAGCAACAGGGCGTCAGAGACCCAGTACTTC.

This clone occurred a few times. A read error is likely, as this CDR3 ends without the conserved phenylalanine or tryptophan. It is unclear where the CDR3 begins or ends on the DNA, so no DNA is shown, and the CDR3 is as TCRdb lists it. The chain recombines TRBV4-2 with TRBJ1-1. With termini counted, the CDR3 has 11 amino acids. In germline, CDR1 is LGHNA, CDR2 YNFKEQ. Here the CDR3 reads CASSQDGVGSV.

The chain carries TRBV6-1 and TRBJ1-2, with TRBD1 identical over 8 bases. This CDR3 spans 16 amino acids. Germline CDR1 is MNHNS and CDR2 is SASEGT. The trim removed 2 bases at V and 3 bases at J, leaving 8 bases unmatched. CDR3 coding DNA: TGTGCCAGCAGTGAAATGGGGGGACAGGTTCACTATGGCTACACCTTC. Translating gives CASSEMGGQVHYGYTF.

This sequence joins TRBV5-1 and TRBJ1-1; D remains ambiguous. CDR3 size: 14 residues. Germline V gives CDR1 SGHRS, CDR2 YFSETQ. V was shortened by 6 bases and J by 4 bases, with 16 bases between the two germline ends. CDR3 nucleotides: TGCGCCAGCACACTGTCCGGGAGTAGCACTGAAGCTTTCTTT. Protein: CASTLSGSSTEAFF.